These 19 T cell receptor beta chains were sequenced from one sample in a study of cytomegalovirus exposure and HLA in healthy donors. The PCR contained 60 Vbeta and 13 Jbeta primers. Here immunoSEQ multiplex PCR was the method, and the copy in TCRdb shows in-frame clones only, minus some. The sample holds about 120,000 clones, approximately 80% seen once. Sequencing was carried out using PBMCs. These receptors were collected from a man aged 30 to 39 in good health and CMV-seropositive.

This sequence joins TRBV5-1 and TRBJ1-1; weak D call: TRBD1 (6 bases). The CDR3 runs 14 residues. V lost 4 bases, J lost 4 bases, and 14 bases lay in between. Germline V gene data show CDR1 as SGHRS and CDR2 as YFSETQ. CDR3 nucleotide sequence: TGCGCCAGCAGCCGAGAACAGGGTATCACTGAAGCTTTCTTT. It encodes CASSREQGITEAFF.

V and J are TRBV7-9 and TRBJ1-4; D gene ambiguous. This CDR3 spans 16 amino acids. The V and J ends lost 0 bases and 0 bases respectively, with 8 bases between them. The germline gives CDR1 SEHNR, CDR2 FQNEAQ (reference sequence). The CDR3 sequence is CASSLAAGTTNEKLFF. The DNA of the CDR3 is TGTGCCAGCAGCTTAGCGGCAGGCACAACTAATGAAAAACTGTTTTTT.

Remarks on this clone: Other DNA sequences in this sample translate to the same CDR3. The chain couples TRBV5-1 to TRBJ2-1; 9 bases line up with TRBD2. The CDR3 covers 15 residues. V trimming: 1 base; J trimming: 5 bases; junction bases outside the gene matches: 4. Germline V gene sequence: CDR1 SGHRS, CDR2 YFSETQ. DNA for the CDR3: TGCGCCAGCAGCTTGCGCGGGAGGGCCCACAATGAGCAGTTCTTC. It encodes CASSLRGRAHNEQFF. Complete variable domain (other parts from reference TRBV5-1 and TRBJ2-1): KAGVTQTPRYLIKTRGQQVTLSCSPISGHRSVSWYQQTPGQGLQFLFEYFSETQRNKGNFPGRFSGRQFSNSRSEMNVSTLELGDSALYLCASSLRGRAHNEQFFGPGTRLTVL.

The chain combines TRBV7-3 with TRBJ2-5, with D possibly being TRBD1 (6 bases). Germline-derived CDR1 and CDR2 are SGHTA and FQGTGA. The CDR3 totals 15 residues. V was cut by 5 bases and J by 5 bases, with 18 bases left in between. CDR3 residues: CASSKTTGSRETQYF. The CDR3 DNA sequence: TGTGCCAGCAGCAAGACCACAGGGTCCCGGGAGACCCAGTACTTC.

The V call is TRBV18, the J call TRBJ2-1; 13 bases match TRBD2. Germline V gene lookup returns CDR1 KGHSH and CDR2 LQKENI. The CDR3 extends over 16 amino acids. Germline trimming cut 5 bases from V and 6 bases from J; bases unmatched to any gene: 7. The CDR3: CASSVTTSGGANEQFF. DNA of the CDR3: TGTGCCAGCTCAGTTACTACTAGCGGGGGGGCCAATGAGCAGTTCTTC.

The genes are TRBV6-1 and TRBJ1-2; D uncertain. V lost 1 base and J 3 bases, leaving 9 bases between the germline ends. Germline lookup yields CDR1 MNHNS and CDR2 SASEGT. CDR3 length equals 14 residues. CDR3 nucleotides: TGTGCCAGCAGTGAAGGTCACGGGTACTATGGCTACACCTTC. As protein: CASSEGHGYYGYTF.

This chain uses TRBV5-1 with TRBJ2-7; perhaps TRBD2 as D (5 bases). Trimming cost V 2 bases and J 0 bases, with 21 bases left between them. CDR1 and CDR2 from the germline V gene are SGHRS and YFSETQ. This CDR3 comprises 18 residues. CDR3 bases: TGCGCCAGCAGCTTCAGGTCCGGGGTCCGGCAAAGCTCCTACGAGCAGTACTTC. It specifies CASSFRSGVRQSSYEQYF.

V is TRBV27 and J is TRBJ2-1, with 11 bases that match TRBD2. From germline, CDR1 is MNHEY and CDR2 SMNVEV (reference sequence). The ends lost 11 bases at V and 8 bases at J; junction bases unmatched: 20. The CDR3 sequence is 17 residues long. The CDR3 reads CALQQPILAGGPDEQFF. The CDR3 nucleotides are TGTGCCCTCCAGCAGCCCATTTTAGCGGGGGGGCCAGATGAGCAGTTCTTC.

The CDR3 DNA reads as TGCGCCAGCAGCTTCGGGACTAGCGGGAAGTACACCGGGGAGCTGTTTTTT. Its translation: CASSFGTSGKYTGELFF. The chain is built from TRBV5-1 and TRBJ2-2, with 13 positions matching TRBD2. This CDR3 spans 17 amino acids. Germline CDR1 SGHRS, CDR2 YFSETQ. After removal of 2 bases from V and 3 bases from J, the junction contained 4 bases not matched to a gene.

This chain connects TRBV13 to TRBJ1-1, with a possible D match to TRBD1 (6 bases). This CDR3 contains 17 residues. In germline, CDR1 is PRHDT, CDR2 FYEKMQ (reference sequence). V lost 0 bases and J 3 bases, leaving 17 bases between the germline ends. CDR3 region: CASSLGQGGRGHTEAFF. DNA of the CDR3: TGTGCCAGCAGCTTAGGCCAAGGGGGGAGGGGACACACTGAAGCTTTCTTT.

The chain carries TRBV4-1 and TRBJ2-7; 12 bases map to TRBD2. The CDR3 has 14 residues. Trimming took 1 base from V and 9 from J; bases not matched to a gene: 4. Germline CDR1 is MGHRA and CDR2 is YSYEKL. The CDR3 reads CASSQVLAGGVQYF. The CDR3 bases are TGCGCCAGCAGCCAAGTCCTAGCGGGAGGGGTGCAGTACTTC.

V gene TRBV18 combines with J gene TRBJ1-1; 7 bases are shared with TRBD1. The germline CDR1 and CDR2 sequences are KGHSH and LQKENI. The CDR3 is 15 amino acids. Trimming at V came to 3 bases and at J to 1 base, leaving 5 bases not matched to a gene. The CDR3 region is CASSPLDRANTEAFF. DNA of the CDR3: TGTGCCAGCTCACCTCTTGACAGGGCGAACACTGAAGCTTTCTTT.

The chain combines TRBV7-9 with TRBJ2-5; D ambiguous. Germline assignment: CDR1 SEHNR and CDR2 FQNEAQ (reference sequence). Trimming removed 1 base from V and 5 bases from J, with 8 bases in between. The length of the CDR3 is 13 residues. This CDR3 reads CASSLGSRETQYF. CDR3 DNA: TGTGCCAGCAGCTTAGGCTCCAGGGAGACCCAGTACTTC.

This chain joins TRBV6-1 and TRBJ1-2; 7 bases line up with TRBD1. The CDR3 length is 14 residues. Trimming cost V 6 bases and J 4 bases; bases outside gene matches: 8. Per the germline V gene, CDR1 is MNHNS and CDR2 is SASEGT. The CDR3 nucleotides read TGTGCCAGCAGCCGGGACAGTTTTCTCTATGGCTACACCTTC. Its protein is CASSRDSFLYGYTF.

The chain combines TRBV6-5 with TRBJ2-5, with D tentatively TRBD2 (5 bases). The CDR3 has 12 amino acids. Looked up from germline, CDR1 is MNHEY and CDR2 is SVGAGI. Trimming took 11 bases from V and 2 from J, leaving 12 bases between them. The CDR3 reads CAPARDQETQYF. The CDR3 bases are TGTGCCCCAGCCCGGGATCAAGAGACCCAGTACTTC.

V and J are TRBV19 and TRBJ2-3; 7 bases match TRBD1. This CDR3 is 15 amino acids long. Germline V gene data show CDR1 as LNHDA and CDR2 as SQIVND (reference sequence). V trimming: 5 bases; J trimming: 5 bases; junction bases outside the gene matches: 10. The CDR3 DNA sequence: TGTGCCAGTAGTCCGCGACAGGGTCGTGGAGATACGCAGTATTTT. Its protein is CASSPRQGRGDTQYF.

The chain recombines TRBV2 with TRBJ2-7, with TRBD2 as a possible D gene (6 bases). Germline-derived CDR1 and CDR2 are SNHLY and FYNNEI. Between the trimmed V and J ends, which lost 5 bases and 3 bases, there was a span of 11 bases. This CDR3 is 13 amino acids long. The CDR3 DNA reads as TGTGCCAGCAGTCGGACGGGAGACTACGAGCAGTACTTC. Residues: CASSRTGDYEQYF.

The chain links TRBV9 to TRBJ1-5, with D tentatively TRBD1 (5 bases). Per germline, CDR1 SGDLS and CDR2 YYNGEE. This CDR3 has 14 residues. V was pared by 4 bases and J by 7 bases, with 15 bases between. The CDR3 loop is CASSQGEGRQPQHF. The CDR3 nucleotides are TGTGCCAGCAGCCAAGGGGAGGGTAGGCAGCCCCAGCATTTT. The full variable domain, its missing parts supplied by reference TRBV9 and TRBJ1-5, is DSGVTQTPKHLITATGQRVTLRCSPRSGDLSVYWYQQSLDQGLQFLIQYYNGEERAKGNILERFSAQQFPDLHSELNLSSLELGDSALYFCASSQGEGRQPQHFGDGTRLSIL.

The chain joins TRBV18 to TRBJ1-1; 8 bases are shared with TRBD1. Germline CDR1 reads KGHSH; CDR2 reads LQKENI. Trimming removed 9 bases from V and 4 bases from J; junction bases left unmatched: 13. The CDR3 has 15 residues. CDR3 sequence (DNA): TGTGCCAGTCACGAACGACAGGGGTTTGGCACTGAAGCTTTCTTT. Amino acid sequence: CASHERQGFGTEAFF.